This is a list of T cell receptor beta chains from one sample in a study of shared clonotypes between healthy human individuals. Assay: immunoSEQ multiplex PCR; the TCRdb copy retains only in-frame clones and omits some. The table lists just over 2,000,000 clones, roughly 95% of them singletons. Sequencing was carried out using naive CD4+ T cells sorted from blood. These receptors originate from a man aged 18 to 29 in good health. CDR3s include the opening cysteine and the closing phenylalanine or tryptophan. The order of the fields is V gene, J gene, D gene, clone size, CDR3 protein, CDR3 DNA. A D gene is named only where the DNA matches it firmly. A clone size is listed for some rows: how often the clone was seen (once, few, many), or a class if it is expanded.

v_call: TRBV18
j_call: TRBJ1-5
d_call: -
clone_size: -
cdr3_aa: CASSILPLYSNQPQHF
cdr3_nt: TGTGCCAGCTCCATACTGCCCCTATATAGCAATCAGCCCCAGCATTTT

v_call: TRBV6-6
j_call: TRBJ1-6
d_call: TRBD1
clone_size: -
cdr3_aa: CASSAWDRGPSPLHF
cdr3_nt: TGTGCCAGCAGTGCCTGGGACAGGGGGCCATCACCCCTCCACTTT

v_call: TRBV7-2
j_call: TRBJ1-3
d_call: -
clone_size: -
cdr3_aa: CASSLTQGGTIYF
cdr3_nt: TGTGCCAGCAGCTTAACTCAGGGTGGAACCATATATTTT

v_call: TRBV14
j_call: TRBJ2-3
d_call: TRBD2
clone_size: -
cdr3_aa: CASSQVTGGAETQYF
cdr3_nt: TGTGCCAGCAGCCAAGTGACCGGGGGGGCCGAAACGCAGTATTTT

v_call: TRBV5-1
j_call: TRBJ2-7
d_call: -
clone_size: -
cdr3_aa: CASSGSFYEQYF
cdr3_nt: TGCGCCAGCAGCGGAAGCTTTTACGAGCAGTACTTC

v_call: TRBV5-4
j_call: TRBJ1-6
d_call: -
clone_size: -
cdr3_aa: CASSRSGSINSPLHF
cdr3_nt: TGTGCCAGCAGCAGGTCGGGCTCGATAAATTCACCCCTCCACTTT

v_call: TRBV6-1
j_call: TRBJ2-3
d_call: -
clone_size: -
cdr3_aa: CASNERWAGDTQYF
cdr3_nt: TGTGCCAGCAACGAAAGGTGGGCGGGAGATACGCAGTATTTT

v_call: TRBV9
j_call: TRBJ1-4
d_call: -
clone_size: once
cdr3_aa: CASSLSAGRANEKLFF
cdr3_nt: TGTGCCAGCAGCCTTAGCGCCGGACGTGCTAATGAAAAACTGTTTTTT

v_call: TRBV29-1
j_call: TRBJ2-1
d_call: TRBD2
clone_size: -
cdr3_aa: CSVPGRGTTGEQFF
cdr3_nt: TGCAGCGTCCCTGGGAGGGGAACTACGGGGGAGCAGTTCTTC

v_call: TRBV5-1
j_call: TRBJ1-1
d_call: TRBD1
clone_size: -
cdr3_aa: CASSQTGENTEAFF
cdr3_nt: TGCGCCAGCAGCCAGACAGGGGAAAACACTGAAGCTTTCTTT

v_call: TRBV27
j_call: TRBJ1-6
d_call: -
clone_size: -
cdr3_aa: CASSFWGFNSPLHF
cdr3_nt: TGTGCCAGCAGTTTTTGGGGGTTCAATTCACCCCTCCACTTT

v_call: TRBV7-2
j_call: TRBJ1-2
d_call: -
clone_size: -
cdr3_aa: CASTDGAGYGYTF
cdr3_nt: TGTGCCAGCACCGACGGAGCCGGCTATGGCTACACCTTC

v_call: TRBV5-1
j_call: TRBJ2-3
d_call: -
clone_size: -
cdr3_aa: CASSLPGTRGGDTQYF
cdr3_nt: TGCGCCAGCAGCTTACCGGGAACACGCGGAGGGGATACGCAGTATTTT

v_call: TRBV19
j_call: TRBJ1-6
d_call: -
clone_size: -
cdr3_aa: CASKEPADSPLHF
cdr3_nt: TGTGCCAGTAAAGAGCCCGCGGATTCACCCCTCCACTTT

v_call: TRBV15
j_call: TRBJ2-5
d_call: -
clone_size: -
cdr3_aa: CATSRDGRGETQYF
cdr3_nt: TGTGCCACCAGCAGGGATGGTAGAGGGGAGACCCAGTACTTC

v_call: TRBV9
j_call: TRBJ2-2
d_call: -
clone_size: -
cdr3_aa: CASSVASAAWGGELFF
cdr3_nt: TGTGCCAGCAGCGTAGCATCAGCGGCCTGGGGCGGGGAGCTGTTTTTT

v_call: TRBV5-8
j_call: TRBJ2-2
d_call: TRBD2
clone_size: -
cdr3_aa: CASSLGLADTGELFF
cdr3_nt: TGTGCCAGCAGCTTGGGACTAGCTGACACCGGGGAGCTGTTTTTT

v_call: TRBV7-2
j_call: TRBJ2-7
d_call: TRBD2
clone_size: -
cdr3_aa: CASSPSGSVKSYEQYF
cdr3_nt: TGTGCCAGCAGCCCTAGCGGGAGCGTCAAATCCTACGAGCAGTACTTC

v_call: TRBV29-1
j_call: TRBJ2-3
d_call: -
clone_size: -
cdr3_aa: CSVEGTPWGTDTQYF
cdr3_nt: TGCAGCGTTGAAGGGACTCCGTGGGGCACAGATACGCAGTATTTT

v_call: TRBV27
j_call: TRBJ2-5
d_call: -
clone_size: -
cdr3_aa: CASSSGLETQYF
cdr3_nt: TGTGCCAGCAGTTCCGGATTGGAGACCCAGTACTTC

v_call: TRBV7-2
j_call: TRBJ1-2
d_call: -
clone_size: -
cdr3_aa: CASTAPPGGYYGYTF
cdr3_nt: TGTGCCAGCACCGCACCCCCCGGGGGGTACTATGGCTACACCTTC

v_call: TRBV5-1
j_call: TRBJ2-5
d_call: TRBD2
clone_size: -
cdr3_aa: CASSLAPGLAGETQYF
cdr3_nt: TGCGCCAGCAGCTTGGCCCCGGGACTAGCGGGAGAGACCCAGTACTTC

v_call: TRBV9
j_call: TRBJ1-2
d_call: -
clone_size: -
cdr3_aa: CASSASEYNYGYTF
cdr3_nt: TGTGCCAGCAGCGCCTCAGAGTACAACTATGGCTACACCTTC

v_call: TRBV7-9
j_call: TRBJ2-3
d_call: TRBD2
clone_size: -
cdr3_aa: CASSSMSGGPTDTQYF
cdr3_nt: TGTGCCAGCAGCTCAATGTCGGGAGGGCCTACAGATACGCAGTATTTT

v_call: TRBV7-2
j_call: TRBJ1-1
d_call: -
clone_size: -
cdr3_aa: CASTFYRDVTEAFF
cdr3_nt: TGTGCCAGCACTTTTTACCGGGACGTCACTGAAGCTTTCTTT

v_call: TRBV5-1
j_call: TRBJ1-5
d_call: -
clone_size: -
cdr3_aa: CASSLEPDQPQHF
cdr3_nt: TGCGCCAGCAGCTTGGAGCCTGATCAGCCCCAGCATTTT

v_call: TRBV4-1
j_call: TRBJ2-5
d_call: -
clone_size: -
cdr3_aa: CASSWGALETQYF
cdr3_nt: TGCGCCAGCTCCTGGGGGGCCTTGGAGACCCAGTACTTC

v_call: TRBV18
j_call: TRBJ1-5
d_call: -
clone_size: -
cdr3_aa: CASSPPNRPQHF
cdr3_nt: TGTGCCAGCTCACCCCCCAATCGTCCCCAGCATTTT

v_call: TRBV19
j_call: TRBJ1-6
d_call: -
clone_size: -
cdr3_aa: CASSSRTENSPLHF
cdr3_nt: TGTGCCAGTAGTTCCAGGACAGAAAATTCACCCCTCCACTTT

v_call: TRBV6-1
j_call: TRBJ1-2
d_call: -
clone_size: -
cdr3_aa: CASSERLGYGYTF
cdr3_nt: TGTGCCAGCAGTGAAAGACTCGGCTATGGCTACACCTTC

v_call: TRBV6-1
j_call: TRBJ2-1
d_call: -
clone_size: -
cdr3_aa: CASRGGITYNEQFF
cdr3_nt: TGTGCCAGCAGAGGTGGGATTACCTACAATGAGCAGTTCTTC